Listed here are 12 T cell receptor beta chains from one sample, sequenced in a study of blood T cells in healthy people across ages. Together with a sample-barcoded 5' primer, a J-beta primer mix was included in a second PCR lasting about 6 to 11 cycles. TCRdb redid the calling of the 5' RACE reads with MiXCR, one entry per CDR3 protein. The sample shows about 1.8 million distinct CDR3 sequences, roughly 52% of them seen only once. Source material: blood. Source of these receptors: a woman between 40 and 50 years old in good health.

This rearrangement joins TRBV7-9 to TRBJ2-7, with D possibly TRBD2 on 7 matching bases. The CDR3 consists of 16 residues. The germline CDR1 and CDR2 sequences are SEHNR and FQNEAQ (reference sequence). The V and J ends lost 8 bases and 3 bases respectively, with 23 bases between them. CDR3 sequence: CASQGPKQGGGYEQYF. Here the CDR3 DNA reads TGTGCCAGCCAAGGGCCCAAACAGGGCGGGGGCTACGAGCAGTACTTC.

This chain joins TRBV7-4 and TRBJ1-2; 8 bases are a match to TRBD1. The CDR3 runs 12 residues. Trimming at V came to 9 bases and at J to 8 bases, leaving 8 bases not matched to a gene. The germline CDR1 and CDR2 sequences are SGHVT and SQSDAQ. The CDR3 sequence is CARRTGRGGYTF. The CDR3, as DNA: TGTGCCAGGAGGACAGGGAGGGGAGGCTACACCTTC.

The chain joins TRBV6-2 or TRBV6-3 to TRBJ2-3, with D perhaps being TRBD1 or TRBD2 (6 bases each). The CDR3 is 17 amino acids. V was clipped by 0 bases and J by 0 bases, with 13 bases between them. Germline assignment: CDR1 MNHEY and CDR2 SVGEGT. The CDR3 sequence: CASSYSGGRGSTDTQYF. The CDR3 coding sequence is TGTGCCAGCAGTTACTCTGGGGGGCGCGGAAGCACAGATACGCAGTATTTT.

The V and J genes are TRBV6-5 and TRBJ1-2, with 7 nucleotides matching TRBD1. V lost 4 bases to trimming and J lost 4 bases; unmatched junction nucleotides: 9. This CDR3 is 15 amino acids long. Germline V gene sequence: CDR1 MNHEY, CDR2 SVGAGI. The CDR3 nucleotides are TGTGCCAGCAGTTCAAACAGGGGCTCAGCCTATGGCTACACCTTC. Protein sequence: CASSSNRGSAYGYTF.

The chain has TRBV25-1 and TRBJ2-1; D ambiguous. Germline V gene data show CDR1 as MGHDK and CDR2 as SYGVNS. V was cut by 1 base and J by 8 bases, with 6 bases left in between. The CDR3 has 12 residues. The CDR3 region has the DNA TGTGCCAGCAGTGAATCTGGTGATGAGCAGTTCTTC. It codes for CASSESGDEQFF.

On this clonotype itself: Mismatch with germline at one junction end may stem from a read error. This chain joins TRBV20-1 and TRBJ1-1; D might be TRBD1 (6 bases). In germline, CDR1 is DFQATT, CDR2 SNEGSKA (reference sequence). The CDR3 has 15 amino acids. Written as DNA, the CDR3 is TGCAGTGCTAGAGACAATAGGGGGGGAAACACTGACGCTTTCTTT. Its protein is CSARDNRGGNTDAFF.

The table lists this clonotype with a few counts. CDR3 nucleotide sequence: TGTGCCAGCAGGATGGGTGGATCGAAGACCCAGTACTTC. It translates to CASRMGGSKTQYF. The chain couples TRBV6-6 to TRBJ2-5; no definite D call. This CDR3 region has 13 residues. Germline V gene sequence: CDR1 MNHNY, CDR2 SVGAGI (reference sequence). Trimming shortened V by 6 bases and J by 6 bases, and 14 bases separated the two germline ends.

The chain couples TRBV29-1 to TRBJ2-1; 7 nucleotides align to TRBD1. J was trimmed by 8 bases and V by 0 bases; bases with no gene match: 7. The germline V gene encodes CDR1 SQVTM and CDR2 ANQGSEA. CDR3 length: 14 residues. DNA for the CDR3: TGCAGCGTTGAAGAAGTTGACAGGGTGGATGAGCAGTTCTTC. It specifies CSVEEVDRVDEQFF.

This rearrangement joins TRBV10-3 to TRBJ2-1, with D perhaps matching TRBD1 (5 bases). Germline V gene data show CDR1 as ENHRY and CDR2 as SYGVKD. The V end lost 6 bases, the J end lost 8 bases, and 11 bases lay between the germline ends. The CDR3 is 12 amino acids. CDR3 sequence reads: CAISLLGDEQFF. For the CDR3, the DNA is TGTGCCATCAGCCTTCTAGGGGATGAGCAGTTCTTC.

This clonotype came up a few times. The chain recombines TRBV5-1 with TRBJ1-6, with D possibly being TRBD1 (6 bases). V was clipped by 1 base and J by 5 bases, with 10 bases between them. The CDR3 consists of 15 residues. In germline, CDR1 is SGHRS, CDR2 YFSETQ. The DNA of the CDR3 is TGCGCCAGCAGCTTGAGGGCAGGGGATAATTCACCCCTCCACTTT. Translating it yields CASSLRAGDNSPLHF.

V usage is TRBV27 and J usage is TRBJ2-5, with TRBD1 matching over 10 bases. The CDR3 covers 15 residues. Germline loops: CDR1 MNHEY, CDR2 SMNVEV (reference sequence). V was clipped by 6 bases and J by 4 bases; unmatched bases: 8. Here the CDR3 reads CASSLRQGAPETQYF. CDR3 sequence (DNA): TGTGCCAGCAGCCTAAGACAGGGGGCCCCAGAGACCCAGTACTTC.

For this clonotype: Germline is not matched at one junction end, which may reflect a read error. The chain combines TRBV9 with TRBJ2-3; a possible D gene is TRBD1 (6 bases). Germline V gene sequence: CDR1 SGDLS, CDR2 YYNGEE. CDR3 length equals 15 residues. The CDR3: CASSVSGVQADTQYF. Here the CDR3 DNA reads TGTGCCAGCAGCGTATCAGGGGTTCAAGCAGATACACAGTATTTT.